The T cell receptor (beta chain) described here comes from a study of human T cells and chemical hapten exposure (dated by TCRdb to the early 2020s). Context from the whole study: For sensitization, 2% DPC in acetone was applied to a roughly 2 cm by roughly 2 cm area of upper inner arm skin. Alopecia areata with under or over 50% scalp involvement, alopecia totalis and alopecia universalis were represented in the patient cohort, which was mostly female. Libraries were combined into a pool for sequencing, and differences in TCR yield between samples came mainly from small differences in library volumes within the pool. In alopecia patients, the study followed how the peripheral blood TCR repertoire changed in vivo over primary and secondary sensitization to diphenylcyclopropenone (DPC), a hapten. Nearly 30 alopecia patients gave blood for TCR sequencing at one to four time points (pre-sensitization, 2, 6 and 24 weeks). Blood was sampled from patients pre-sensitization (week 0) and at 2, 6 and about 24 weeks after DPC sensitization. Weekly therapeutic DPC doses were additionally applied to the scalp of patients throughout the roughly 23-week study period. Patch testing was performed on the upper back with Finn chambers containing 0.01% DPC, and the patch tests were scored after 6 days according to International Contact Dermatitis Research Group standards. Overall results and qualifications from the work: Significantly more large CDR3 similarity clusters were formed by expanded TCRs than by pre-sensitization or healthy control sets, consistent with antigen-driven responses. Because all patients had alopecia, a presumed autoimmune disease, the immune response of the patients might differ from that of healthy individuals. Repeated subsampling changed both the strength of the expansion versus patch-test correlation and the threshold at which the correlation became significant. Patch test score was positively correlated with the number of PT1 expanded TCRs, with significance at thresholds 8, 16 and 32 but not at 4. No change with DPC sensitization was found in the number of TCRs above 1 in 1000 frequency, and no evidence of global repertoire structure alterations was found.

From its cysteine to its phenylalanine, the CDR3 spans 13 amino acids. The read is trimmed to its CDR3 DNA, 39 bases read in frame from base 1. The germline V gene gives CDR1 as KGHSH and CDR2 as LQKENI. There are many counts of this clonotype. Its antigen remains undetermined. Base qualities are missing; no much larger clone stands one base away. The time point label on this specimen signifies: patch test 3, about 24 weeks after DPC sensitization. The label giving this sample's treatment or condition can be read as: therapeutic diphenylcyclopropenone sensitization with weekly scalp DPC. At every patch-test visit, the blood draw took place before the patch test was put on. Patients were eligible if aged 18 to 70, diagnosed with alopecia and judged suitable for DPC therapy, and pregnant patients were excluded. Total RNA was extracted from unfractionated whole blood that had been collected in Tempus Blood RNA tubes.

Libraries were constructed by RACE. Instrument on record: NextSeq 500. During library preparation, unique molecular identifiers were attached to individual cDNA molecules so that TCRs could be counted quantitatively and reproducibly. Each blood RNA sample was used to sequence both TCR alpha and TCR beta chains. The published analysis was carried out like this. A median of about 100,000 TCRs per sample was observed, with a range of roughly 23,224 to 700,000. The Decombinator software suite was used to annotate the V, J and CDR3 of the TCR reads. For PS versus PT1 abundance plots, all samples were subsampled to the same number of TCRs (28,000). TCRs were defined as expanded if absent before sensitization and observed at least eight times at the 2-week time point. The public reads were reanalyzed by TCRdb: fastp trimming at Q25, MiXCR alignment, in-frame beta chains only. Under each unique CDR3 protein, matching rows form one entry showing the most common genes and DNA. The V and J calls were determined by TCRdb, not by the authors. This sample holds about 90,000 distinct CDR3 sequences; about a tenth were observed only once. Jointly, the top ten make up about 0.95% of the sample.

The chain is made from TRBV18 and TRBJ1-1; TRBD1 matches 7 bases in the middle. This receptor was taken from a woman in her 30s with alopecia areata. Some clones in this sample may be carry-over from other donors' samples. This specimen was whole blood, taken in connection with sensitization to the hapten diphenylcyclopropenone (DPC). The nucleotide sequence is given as TGTGCTGGATTAGGGGGCCGGAACACTGAAGCTTTCTTT. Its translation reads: CAGLGGRNTEAFF.